Presented here are 14 T cell receptor beta chains from one specimen sequenced in a study of T cells after yellow fever vaccination. TCRdb analysed the 5' RACE reads with MiXCR anew, one entry per CDR3 protein. The sample includes 400,000 to 650,000 distinct CDR3 sequences, 21% of them seen just once. This specimen consisted of PBMCs, obtained more than 20 days after the first yellow fever vaccination. The source is a man aged 18 to 35 who received the YFV17D yellow fever vaccine.

This clonotype was picked up many times. The chain joins TRBV12-3 or TRBV12-4 to TRBJ1-2; 11 bases are a match to TRBD1. The CDR3 contains 13 residues. The junction had 3 bases not matched to a gene; V was cut back by 6 bases and J by 6 bases. CDR3 in DNA: TGTGCCAGCAGCCTGGACAGGGGGCATGGCTACACCTTC. This translates into CASSLDRGHGYTF.

The rearrangement links TRBV24-1 to TRBJ2-5; 9 bases are shared with TRBD1. CDR3 length: 16 residues. Germline V gives CDR1 KGHDR, CDR2 SFDVKD. With V trimmed by 4 bases and J by 5 bases, 10 bases remained unmatched. The chain's CDR3 is CATSESSGTGSETQYF. The DNA of the CDR3 is TGTGCCACCAGTGAGTCCTCAGGGACAGGGTCGGAGACCCAGTACTTC.

The CDR3, as DNA: TGTGCCATCAGTCCCAGCGGGGGTAATGAGCAGTTCTTC. Its protein product is CAISPSGGNEQFF. The V gene is TRBV10-3, the J gene TRBJ2-1, with 8 bases lining up with TRBD2. With 5 bases clipped from V and 7 bases from J, the junction kept 4 bases outside the gene matches. Germline loops: CDR1 ENHRY, CDR2 SYGVKD. CDR3 length: 13 amino acids.

The CDR3 here is CASSRTDYYYGYTF. CDR3 DNA: TGTGCCAGCAGCCGAACGGACTACTACTATGGCTACACCTTC. The chain has TRBV3-1 and TRBJ1-2; no clear D. V was pared by 4 bases and J by 3 bases, with 12 bases between. The CDR3 is made up of 14 amino acids. The germline V gene encodes CDR1 LGHDT and CDR2 YNNKEL (reference sequence).

The chain recombines TRBV5-4 with TRBJ2-7, with a weak D call TRBD2 (6 bases). CDR1 SGHNT and CDR2 YYREEE come from the germline V gene (reference sequence). Trimming shortened V by 1 base and J by 5 bases, and 13 bases separated the two germline ends. The length of the CDR3 is 14 residues. CDR3 nucleotides: TGTGCCAGCAGCTTGTGGGGGGACCTGGACGAGCAGTACTTC. Translated: CASSLWGDLDEQYF. The complete variable domain, with remaining parts taken from reference TRBV5-4 and TRBJ2-7, reads ETGVTQSPTHLIKTRGQQVTLRCSSQSGHNTVSWYQQALGQGPQFIFQYYREEENGRGNFPPRFSGLQFPNYSSELNVNALELDDSALYLCASSLWGDLDEQYFGPGTRLTVT.

V gene TRBV11-2 combines with J gene TRBJ2-1; perhaps TRBD2 as D (5 bases). The length of the CDR3 is 18 residues. V gave up 2 bases and J gave up 1 base, with 18 bases separating them. CDR1 and CDR2 from the germline V gene are SGHAT and FQNNGV. CDR3 loop: CASSLSPRASISYNEQFF. The CDR3 DNA sequence: TGTGCCAGCAGCTTAAGCCCTCGGGCTAGCATTTCCTACAATGAGCAGTTCTTC.

The chain recombines TRBV27 with TRBJ2-7, with D maybe TRBD1 (6 bases). Germline CDR1 and CDR2: MNHEY and SMNVEV (reference sequence). Trimming left V 8 bases short and J 6 bases short, with 17 bases between. The CDR3 sequence is 13 residues long. CDR3 protein: CASRLRQGSEQYF. The CDR3 DNA sequence: TGTGCCAGCCGTCTTCGGCAGGGGAGCGAGCAGTACTTC.

This chain uses TRBV28 with TRBJ2-5; TRBD2 matches at 10 bases. Germline assignment: CDR1 MDHEN and CDR2 SYDVKM. CDR3 length equals 17 residues. The V segment lost 4 bases and the J segment 0 bases; nucleotides outside the gene matches: 8. The CDR3 nucleotides are TGTGCCAGCAGTTCGGTAGCGGGGGGCGCGTACCAAGAGACCCAGTACTTC. As protein: CASSSVAGGAYQETQYF.

The chain uses TRBV7-3 and TRBJ1-1; D unresolved. The CDR3 contains 13 residues. Trimming removed 9 bases at V and 1 base at J, with 12 bases between. Germline V CDR1 and CDR2: SGHTA, FQGTGA. CDR3: CASSMRENTEAFF. As DNA, the CDR3 is TGTGCCAGTAGTATGCGGGAGAACACTGAAGCTTTCTTT.

The V gene is TRBV4-3, the J gene TRBJ2-1, with D possibly being TRBD2 (6 bases). This CDR3 contains 14 residues. V lost 4 bases and J 9 bases, leaving 16 bases between the germline ends. In germline, CDR1 is LGHNA, CDR2 YSLEER. CDR3 in amino acids: CASSPGTGVFEQFF. The CDR3 coding sequence is TGCGCCAGCAGCCCCGGGACTGGGGTATTTGAGCAGTTCTTC.

In its sample, this clonotype was seen a few times. The gene calls are TRBV2 and TRBJ1-4; TRBD1 aligns across 7 bases. The V segment lost 6 bases and the J segment 8 bases; nucleotides outside the gene matches: 3. The CDR3 runs 12 residues. Germline CDR1 is SNHLY and CDR2 is FYNNEI. The DNA for the CDR3 is TGTGCCAGCAGGACAGGGTTCGAAAAACTGTTTTTT. It is translated as CASRTGFEKLFF.

This clonotype has only a few counts. The genes are TRBV7-9 and TRBJ1-1; TRBD1 matches 7 bases. V trimming: 5 bases; J trimming: 5 bases; junction bases outside the gene matches: 8. The CDR3 loop spans 14 amino acids. Germline loops: CDR1 SEHNR, CDR2 FQNEAQ (reference sequence). CDR3 bases: TGTGCCAGCAGCCCGACAGGGAGGGAAACTGAAGCTTTCTTT. Its translation: CASSPTGRETEAFF.

This clonotype appeared a few times. The V and J genes are TRBV4-2 and TRBJ2-7; tentative D call: TRBD2 (7 bases). This CDR3 is 16 amino acids long. Germline lookup yields CDR1 LGHNA and CDR2 YNFKEQ. V was trimmed by 4 bases and J by 6 bases, leaving 22 bases between them. The chain's CDR3 is CASSPTEMSGGPEQYF. The CDR3 nucleotides read TGTGCCAGCAGCCCCACTGAAATGTCCGGGGGGCCCGAGCAGTACTTC.

This clonotype was counted between two and nine times. V usage is TRBV6-1 and J usage is TRBJ2-1, with TRBD2 matching 9 bases. V lost 6 bases, J lost 9 bases, and 12 bases stayed unmatched. Germline CDR1 and CDR2: MNHNS and SASEGT. The CDR3 loop spans 15 amino acids. Written as DNA, the CDR3 is TGTGCCAGCAGCCACGGACTAGCGAGGACGGGTGAGCAGTTCTTC. This translates into CASSHGLARTGEQFF.